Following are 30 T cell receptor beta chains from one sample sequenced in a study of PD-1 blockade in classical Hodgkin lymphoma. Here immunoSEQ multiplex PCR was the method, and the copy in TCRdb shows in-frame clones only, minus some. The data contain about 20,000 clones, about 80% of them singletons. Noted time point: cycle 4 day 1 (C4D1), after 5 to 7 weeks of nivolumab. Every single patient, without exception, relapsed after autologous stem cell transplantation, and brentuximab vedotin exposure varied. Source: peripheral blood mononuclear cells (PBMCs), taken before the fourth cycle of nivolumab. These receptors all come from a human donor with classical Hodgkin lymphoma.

The CDR3 reads CASSPRRSSYEQYF. The CDR3 DNA is TGTGCCAGCAGCCCCCGCCGGAGCTCCTACGAGCAGTACTTC. This chain joins TRBV6-5 and TRBJ2-7; D not certain. Looked up from germline, CDR1 is MNHEY and CDR2 is SVGAGI. This CDR3 has 14 residues. V was trimmed by 6 bases and J by 0 bases, leaving 12 bases between them.

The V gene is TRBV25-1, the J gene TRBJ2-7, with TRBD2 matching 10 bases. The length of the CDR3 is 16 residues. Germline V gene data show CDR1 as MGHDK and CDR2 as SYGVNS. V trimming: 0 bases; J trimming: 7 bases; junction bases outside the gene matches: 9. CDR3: CASSEYGLAGAREQYF. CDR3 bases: TGTGCCAGCAGTGAATATGGGCTAGCGGGAGCTCGGGAGCAGTACTTC.

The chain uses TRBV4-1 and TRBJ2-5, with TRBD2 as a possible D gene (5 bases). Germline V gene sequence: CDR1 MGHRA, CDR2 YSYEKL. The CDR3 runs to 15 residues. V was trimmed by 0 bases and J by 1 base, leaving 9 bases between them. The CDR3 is CASSQERTFQETQYF. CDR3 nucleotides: TGCGCCAGCAGCCAAGAACGGACTTTCCAAGAGACCCAGTACTTC.

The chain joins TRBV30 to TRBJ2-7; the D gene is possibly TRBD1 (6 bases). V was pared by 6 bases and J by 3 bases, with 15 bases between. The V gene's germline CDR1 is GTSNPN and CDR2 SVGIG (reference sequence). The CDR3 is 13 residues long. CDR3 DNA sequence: TGTGCCTGTTCACAGGGAGAGCTCTACGAGCAGTACTTC. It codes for CACSQGELYEQYF.

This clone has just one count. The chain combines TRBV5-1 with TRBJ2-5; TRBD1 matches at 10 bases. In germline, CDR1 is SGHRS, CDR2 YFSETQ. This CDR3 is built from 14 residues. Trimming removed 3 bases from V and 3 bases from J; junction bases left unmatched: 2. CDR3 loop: CASSWGTGEETQYF. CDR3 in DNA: TGCGCCAGCAGCTGGGGGACAGGGGAAGAGACCCAGTACTTC.

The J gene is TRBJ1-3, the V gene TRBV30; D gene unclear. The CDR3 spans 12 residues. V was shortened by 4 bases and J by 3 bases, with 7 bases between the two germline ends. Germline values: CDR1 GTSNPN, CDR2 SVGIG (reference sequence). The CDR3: CAWKRSGNTIYF. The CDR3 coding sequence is TGTGCCTGGAAAAGGAGTGGAAACACCATATATTTT.

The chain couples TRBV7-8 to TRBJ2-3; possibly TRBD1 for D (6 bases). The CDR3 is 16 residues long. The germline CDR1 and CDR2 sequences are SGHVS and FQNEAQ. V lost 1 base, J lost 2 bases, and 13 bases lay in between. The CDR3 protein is CASSLGGHQITDTQYF. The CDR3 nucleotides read TGTGCCAGCAGCTTAGGGGGACACCAGATCACAGATACGCAGTATTTT.

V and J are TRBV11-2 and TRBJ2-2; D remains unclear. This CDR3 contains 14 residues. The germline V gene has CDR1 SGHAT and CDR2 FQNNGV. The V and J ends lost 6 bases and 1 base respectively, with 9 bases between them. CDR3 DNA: TGTGCCAGCAGTAATGGGCTGAACACCGGGGAGCTGTTTTTT. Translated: CASSNGLNTGELFF.

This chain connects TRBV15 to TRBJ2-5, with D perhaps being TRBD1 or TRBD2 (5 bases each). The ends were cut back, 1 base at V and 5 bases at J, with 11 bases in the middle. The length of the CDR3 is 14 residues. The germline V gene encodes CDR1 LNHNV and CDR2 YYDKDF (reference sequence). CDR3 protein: CATSRVGAMETQYF. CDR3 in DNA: TGTGCCACCAGCAGAGTCGGGGCGATGGAGACCCAGTACTTC.

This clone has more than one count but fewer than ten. The chain's CDR3 is CASSHHSGGAPYGYTF. CDR3 DNA: TGTGCCAGCAGCCATCACTCGGGGGGCGCCCCTTATGGCTACACCTTC. This rearrangement joins TRBV27 to TRBJ1-2; possibly TRBD1 for D (6 bases). V lost 6 bases, J lost 5 bases, and 22 bases lay in between. CDR1 and CDR2 from the germline V gene are MNHEY and SMNVEV (reference sequence). The CDR3 runs to 16 residues.

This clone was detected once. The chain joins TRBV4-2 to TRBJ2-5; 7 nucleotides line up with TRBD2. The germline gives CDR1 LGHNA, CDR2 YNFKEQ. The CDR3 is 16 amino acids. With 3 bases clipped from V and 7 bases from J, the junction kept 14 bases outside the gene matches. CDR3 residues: CASSHPGGPDLGTQYF. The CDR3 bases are TGTGCCAGCAGCCATCCGGGGGGTCCGGACCTCGGGACCCAGTACTTC.

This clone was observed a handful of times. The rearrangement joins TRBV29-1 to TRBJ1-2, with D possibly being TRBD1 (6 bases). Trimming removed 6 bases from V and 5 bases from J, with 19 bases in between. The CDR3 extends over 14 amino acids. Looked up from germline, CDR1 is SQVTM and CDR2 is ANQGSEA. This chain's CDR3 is CSVHGTLYGYGYTF. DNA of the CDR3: TGCAGCGTCCATGGGACACTATATGGGTATGGCTACACCTTC.

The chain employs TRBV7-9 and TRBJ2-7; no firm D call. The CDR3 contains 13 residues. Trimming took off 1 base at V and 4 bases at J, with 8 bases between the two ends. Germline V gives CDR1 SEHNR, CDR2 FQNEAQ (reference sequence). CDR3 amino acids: CASSLGELYEQYF. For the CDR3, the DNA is TGTGCCAGCAGCTTAGGAGAACTTTACGAGCAGTACTTC.

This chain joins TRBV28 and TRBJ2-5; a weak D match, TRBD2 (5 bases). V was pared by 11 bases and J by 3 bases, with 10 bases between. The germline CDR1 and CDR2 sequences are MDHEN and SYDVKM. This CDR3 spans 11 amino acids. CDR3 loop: CAVRTEETQYF. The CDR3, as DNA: TGTGCCGTACGGACTGAAGAGACCCAGTACTTC.

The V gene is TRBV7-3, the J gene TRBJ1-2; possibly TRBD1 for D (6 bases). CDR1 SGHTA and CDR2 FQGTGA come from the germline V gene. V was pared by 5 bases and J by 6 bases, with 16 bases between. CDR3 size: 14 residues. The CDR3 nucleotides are TGTGCCAGCAGCCGGGACACCAACACGGATGGCTACACCTTC. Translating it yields CASSRDTNTDGYTF.

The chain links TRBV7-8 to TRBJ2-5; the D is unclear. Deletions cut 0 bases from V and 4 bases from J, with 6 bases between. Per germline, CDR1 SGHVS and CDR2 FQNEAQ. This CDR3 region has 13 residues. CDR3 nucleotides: TGTGCCAGCAGCTTAGCCCTTCGAGAGACCCAGTACTTC. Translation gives CASSLALRETQYF.

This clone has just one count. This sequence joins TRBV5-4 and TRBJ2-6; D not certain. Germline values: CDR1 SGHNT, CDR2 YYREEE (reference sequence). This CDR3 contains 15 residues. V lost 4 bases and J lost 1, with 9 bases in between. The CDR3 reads CASSPGRSGANVLTF. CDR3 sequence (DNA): TGTGCCAGCAGCCCCGGAAGATCTGGGGCCAACGTCCTGACTTTC. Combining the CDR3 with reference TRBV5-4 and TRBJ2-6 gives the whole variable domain ETGVTQSPTHLIKTRGQQVTLRCSSQSGHNTVSWYQQALGQGPQFIFQYYREEENGRGNFPPRFSGLQFPNYSSELNVNALELDDSALYLCASSPGRSGANVLTFGAGSRLTVL.

The DNA of the CDR3 is TGTGCCAGGATGCAGGGAATAGCGGAGACCCAGTACTTC. Its translation: CARMQGIAETQYF. The rearrangement joins TRBV30 to TRBJ2-5; D could derive from TRBD1 or TRBD2 (5 bases each). Per the germline V gene, CDR1 is GTSNPN and CDR2 is SVGIG (reference sequence). V lost 8 bases, J lost 5 bases, and 18 bases lay in between. The CDR3 has 13 residues.

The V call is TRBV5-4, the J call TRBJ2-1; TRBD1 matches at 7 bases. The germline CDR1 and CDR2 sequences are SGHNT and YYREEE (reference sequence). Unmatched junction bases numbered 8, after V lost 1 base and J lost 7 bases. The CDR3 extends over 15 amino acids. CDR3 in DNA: TGTGCCAGCAGCTTGAGGGGGCGGTATGCAAATGAGCAGTTCTTC. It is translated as CASSLRGRYANEQFF.

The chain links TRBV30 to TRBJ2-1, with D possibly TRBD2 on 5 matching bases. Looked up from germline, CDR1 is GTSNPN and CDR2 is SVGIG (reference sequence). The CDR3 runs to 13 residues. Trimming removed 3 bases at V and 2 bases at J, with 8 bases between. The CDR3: CAWSAGTYNEQFF. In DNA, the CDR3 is TGTGCCTGGAGCGCCGGGACCTACAATGAGCAGTTCTTC.

The DNA for the CDR3 is TGCGCCAGCAGTCGGGCTAGCCCACTGGACGAGCAGTACTTC. This encodes CASSRASPLDEQYF. This chain connects TRBV10-1 to TRBJ2-7; the D gene is possibly TRBD2 (5 bases). Germline V lookup: CDR1 WNHNN, CDR2 SYGVQD (reference sequence). Trimming left V 5 bases short and J 5 bases short, with 16 bases between. The CDR3 consists of 14 residues.

CDR3 region: CASRSTERALHF. In nucleotides, the CDR3 is TGTGCCAGCAGGTCCACTGAGAGGGCCCTCCACTTT. This chain connects TRBV27 to TRBJ1-6; D uncertain. V dropped 6 bases and J dropped 14 bases, with 14 bases sitting between them. Germline V lookup: CDR1 MNHEY, CDR2 SMNVEV (reference sequence). The CDR3 contains 12 residues.

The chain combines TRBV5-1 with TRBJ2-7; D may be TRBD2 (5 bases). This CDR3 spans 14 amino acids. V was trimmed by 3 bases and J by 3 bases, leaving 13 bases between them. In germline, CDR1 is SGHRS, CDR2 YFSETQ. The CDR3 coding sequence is TGCGCCAGCAGCTCTCCGGACGGGGTCTACGAGCAGTACTTC. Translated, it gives CASSSPDGVYEQYF.

The CDR3 nucleotides are TGTGCCAGCAGGGACAGGGCCTTTAATGAAAAACTGTTTTTT. Protein sequence: CASRDRAFNEKLFF. This sequence joins TRBV9 and TRBJ1-4; 8 bases are shared with TRBD1. The CDR3 runs 14 residues. The J segment lost 4 bases and the V segment lost 5 bases, leaving 4 bases of the junction unmatched. Germline CDR1 reads SGDLS; CDR2 reads YYNGEE.

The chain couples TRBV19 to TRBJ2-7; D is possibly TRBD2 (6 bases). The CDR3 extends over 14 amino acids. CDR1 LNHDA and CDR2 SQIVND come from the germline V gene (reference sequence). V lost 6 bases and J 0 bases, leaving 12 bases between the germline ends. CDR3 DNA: TGTGCCAGTAGGGCACCGGGAGCCTCCTACGAGCAGTACTTC. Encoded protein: CASRAPGASYEQYF.

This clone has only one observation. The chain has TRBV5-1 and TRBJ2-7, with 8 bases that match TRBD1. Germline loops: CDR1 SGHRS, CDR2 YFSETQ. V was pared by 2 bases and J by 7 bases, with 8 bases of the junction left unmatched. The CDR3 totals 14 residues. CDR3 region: CASSFRQGFTEQYF. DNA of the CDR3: TGCGCCAGCAGCTTCCGACAGGGGTTTACGGAGCAGTACTTC.

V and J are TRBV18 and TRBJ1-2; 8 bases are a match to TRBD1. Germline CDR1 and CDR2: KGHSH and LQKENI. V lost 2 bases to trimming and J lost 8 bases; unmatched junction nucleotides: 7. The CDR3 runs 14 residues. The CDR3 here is CASSPFGQGNGYTF. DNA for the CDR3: TGTGCCAGCTCACCATTTGGACAGGGAAACGGCTACACCTTC.

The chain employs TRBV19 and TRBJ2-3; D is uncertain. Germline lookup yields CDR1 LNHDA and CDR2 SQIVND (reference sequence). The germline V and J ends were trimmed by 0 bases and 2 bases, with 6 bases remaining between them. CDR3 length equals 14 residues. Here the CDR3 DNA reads TGTGCCAGTAGTATAGAACGGCTCACAGATACGCAGTATTTT. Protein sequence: CASSIERLTDTQYF.

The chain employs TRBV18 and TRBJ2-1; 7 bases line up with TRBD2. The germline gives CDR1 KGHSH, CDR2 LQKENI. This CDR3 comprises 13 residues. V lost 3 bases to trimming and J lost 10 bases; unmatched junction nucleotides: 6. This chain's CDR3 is CASSPGTTEEQFF. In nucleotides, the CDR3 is TGTGCCAGCTCACCCGGGACTACAGAAGAGCAGTTCTTC. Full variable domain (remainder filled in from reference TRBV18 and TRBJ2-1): NAGVMQNPRHLVRRRGQEARLRCSPMKGHSHVYWYRQLPEEGLKFMVYLQKENIIDESGMPKERFSAEFPKEGPSILRIQQVVRGDSAAYFCASSPGTTEEQFFGPGTRLTVL.

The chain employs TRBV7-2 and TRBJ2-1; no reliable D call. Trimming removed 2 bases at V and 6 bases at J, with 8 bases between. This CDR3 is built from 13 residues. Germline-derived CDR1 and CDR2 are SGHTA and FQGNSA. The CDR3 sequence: CASSLRGFNEQFF. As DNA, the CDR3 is TGTGCCAGCAGCTTACGCGGATTCAATGAGCAGTTCTTC.